Presented here are 30 T cell receptor beta chains from one specimen sequenced in a study of blood T cell repertoires in COVID-19. The data were produced by immunoSEQ multiplex PCR, yet TCRdb's version contains in-frame clones alone and is incomplete. This table holds under 95,000 clones, over 80% found once. Sequencing was done on a sample of peripheral blood. All receptors come from a woman aged 50 to 60 with acute or convalescent COVID-19.

The V gene is TRBV19, the J gene TRBJ1-2; TRBD1 matches at 9 bases. J was trimmed by 7 bases and V by 3 bases; bases with no gene match: 12. Germline CDR1 is LNHDA and CDR2 is SQIVND (reference sequence). The CDR3 is made up of 16 amino acids. The CDR3 DNA reads as TGTGCCAGTAGTATGGCCCTGGGACAGGGAGTCCGTGGCTACACCTTC. This codes for CASSMALGQGVRGYTF.

The chain is built from TRBV6-5 and TRBJ1-5; D may be TRBD1 (6 bases). This CDR3 has 15 amino acids. Germline values: CDR1 MNHEY, CDR2 SVGAGI. V lost 5 bases to trimming and J lost 3 bases, with 14 bases between them. CDR3 in DNA: TGTGCCAGCAGTCCCGGGCGGGGGCCCAATCAGCCCCAGCATTTT. It yields the protein CASSPGRGPNQPQHF.

The chain links TRBV27 to TRBJ1-1; D remains ambiguous. This CDR3 spans 13 amino acids. Germline CDR1 reads MNHEY; CDR2 reads SMNVEV (reference sequence). V was clipped by 5 bases and J by 0 bases, with 7 bases between them. The CDR3 DNA follows: TGTGCCAGCAGTACACACCTGAACACTGAAGCTTTCTTT. It specifies CASSTHLNTEAFF.

This rearrangement joins TRBV27 to TRBJ2-1; weak D call: TRBD2 (6 bases). CDR1 and CDR2 from the germline V gene are MNHEY and SMNVEV (reference sequence). The V end was cut by 8 bases, the J end by 0 bases, with 14 bases between. The CDR3 loop spans 15 amino acids. The CDR3, as DNA: TGTGCCAGCGCTCTAGCGCCGAGCTCCTACAATGAGCAGTTCTTC. Translated, it gives CASALAPSSYNEQFF.

The rearrangement uses TRBV5-1 and TRBJ1-5; 7 bases are a match to TRBD1. The V gene end was trimmed by 5 bases and the J gene end by 3 bases; junction bases not matched to a gene: 8. Germline V gives CDR1 SGHRS, CDR2 YFSETQ. This CDR3 contains 15 residues. Written as DNA, the CDR3 is TGCGCCAGCAGTTCCGGGACAGTTCCCAATCAGCCCCAGCATTTT. Its protein is CASSSGTVPNQPQHF.

The chain recombines TRBV29-1 with TRBJ1-1; D unclear. This CDR3 has 10 residues. CDR1 is SQVTM, CDR2 ANQGSEA, per germline. Between the trimmed V and J ends, which lost 5 bases and 8 bases, there was a span of 9 bases. The CDR3 here is CSVIDGEAFF. CDR3 nucleotide sequence: TGCAGCGTTATCGACGGGGAAGCTTTCTTT.

The chain employs TRBV27 and TRBJ2-1, with D unclear. The CDR3 contains 11 residues. Deletions cut 4 bases from V and 16 bases from J, with 14 bases between. Per the germline V gene, CDR1 is MNHEY and CDR2 is SMNVEV (reference sequence). The CDR3 loop is CASSSLTLAFF. In DNA, the CDR3 is TGTGCCAGCAGTTCACTAACCCTCGCCTTCTTC.

The genes are TRBV25-1 and TRBJ1-2, with TRBD1 matching 12 bases. The CDR3 length is 14 residues. V was clipped by 6 bases and J by 3 bases; unmatched bases: 2. From germline, CDR1 is MGHDK and CDR2 SYGVNS. CDR3 sequence (DNA): TGTGCCAGCAGGGGACAGGGGGCGGACTATGGCTACACCTTC. The encoded protein is CASRGQGADYGYTF.

V gene TRBV6-6 combines with J gene TRBJ1-2; no definite D call. CDR1 is MNHNY, CDR2 SVGAGI, per germline (reference sequence). V dropped 8 bases and J dropped 4 bases, with 14 bases sitting between them. This CDR3 has 13 residues. CDR3 residues: CASGGTLRYGYTF. In DNA form, the CDR3 reads TGTGCCAGCGGAGGAACTCTACGCTATGGCTACACCTTC.

The chain couples TRBV7-9 to TRBJ1-5; D uncertain. This CDR3 is 14 amino acids long. Germline assignment: CDR1 SEHNR and CDR2 FQNEAQ (reference sequence). The germline V and J ends were trimmed by 5 bases and 4 bases, with 12 bases remaining between them. The CDR3 DNA follows: TGTGCCAGCAGCCAAGACGGGTATAATCAGCCCCAGCATTTT. Residues: CASSQDGYNQPQHF. The full variable domain, rest sourced from reference TRBV7-9 and TRBJ1-5, is DTGVSQNPRHKITKRGQNVTFRCDPISEHNRLYWYRQTLGQGPEFLTYFQNEAQLEKSRLLSDRFSAERPKGSFSTLEIQRTEQGDSAMYLCASSQDGYNQPQHFGDGTRLSIL.

This clone was detected a few times. The V call is TRBV24-1, the J call TRBJ1-2; D remains unclear. V dropped 2 bases and J dropped 8 bases, with 11 bases sitting between them. The CDR3 is 13 amino acids. Germline loops: CDR1 KGHDR, CDR2 SFDVKD. Here the CDR3 reads CATSDYNSPGYTF. DNA of the CDR3: TGTGCCACCAGTGATTATAACAGTCCCGGCTACACCTTC.

The chain is built from TRBV6-5 and TRBJ1-1, with D perhaps TRBD1 (5 bases). The CDR3 sequence is 14 residues long. V was trimmed by 0 bases and J by 8 bases, leaving 13 bases between them. The germline V gene encodes CDR1 MNHEY and CDR2 SVGAGI. DNA of the CDR3: TGTGCCAGCAGTTACTCCAGGACACCTTCGGAAGCTTTCTTT. It codes for CASSYSRTPSEAFF.

The chain couples TRBV7-9 to TRBJ2-7; the D gene is possibly TRBD1 (6 bases). The germline V and J ends were trimmed by 5 bases and 5 bases, with 13 bases remaining between them. This CDR3 contains 13 residues. In germline, CDR1 is SEHNR, CDR2 FQNEAQ (reference sequence). CDR3 residues: CASSPDRLHEQYF. CDR3 DNA: TGTGCCAGCAGCCCCGACAGGCTGCACGAGCAGTACTTC.

This chain uses TRBV7-2 with TRBJ1-2; 10 nucleotides align to TRBD1. Trimming cost V 5 bases and J 7 bases; bases outside gene matches: 10. This CDR3 contains 15 residues. Germline lookup yields CDR1 SGHTA and CDR2 FQGNSA. Written as DNA, the CDR3 is TGTGCCAGCAGCCCGGGACAGGGGCGATCTTCTGGCTACACCTTC. Its protein product is CASSPGQGRSSGYTF.

This clone is a singleton in its sample. The chain couples TRBV19 to TRBJ1-4, with TRBD1 matching 8 bases. The CDR3 consists of 15 residues. The junction had 10 bases not matched to a gene; V was cut back by 6 bases and J by 7 bases. Germline CDR1 LNHDA, CDR2 SQIVND (reference sequence). CDR3 nucleotide sequence: TGTGCCAGTAGGCTCCAGGGGGCGCGCGGTGAAAAACTGTTTTTT. Translation gives CASRLQGARGEKLFF.

J is TRBJ2-7 and V is TRBV7-9; unclear D gene. The CDR3 totals 12 residues. Trimming took off 1 base at V and 6 bases at J, with 7 bases between the two ends. CDR1 is SEHNR and CDR2 is FQNEAQ in the germline V gene (reference sequence). CDR3 loop: CASSLGGSEQYF. The CDR3 DNA is TGTGCCAGCAGCTTAGGCGGCTCCGAGCAGTACTTC.

The chain links TRBV11-2 to TRBJ2-1; D is possibly TRBD2 (6 bases). This CDR3 contains 14 residues. Germline lookup yields CDR1 SGHAT and CDR2 FQNNGV. With 0 bases removed from V and 5 bases from J, the gap between germline ends came to 8 bases. CDR3 DNA: TGTGCCAGCAGCTTAGAGGGACTTAACAATGAGCAGTTCTTC. Its protein product is CASSLEGLNNEQFF.

The genes are TRBV27 and TRBJ2-1; no reliable D call. The CDR3 has 12 residues. With 7 bases removed from V and 5 bases from J, the gap between germline ends came to 9 bases. Germline loops: CDR1 MNHEY, CDR2 SMNVEV (reference sequence). CDR3 sequence (DNA): TGTGCCAGCACTAAGAGGAACAATGAGCAGTTCTTC. Protein: CASTKRNNEQFF.

The V call is TRBV24-1, the J call TRBJ1-2; TRBD1 aligns across 8 bases. The length of the CDR3 is 13 residues. V shed 4 bases, J shed 8 bases, and the junction held 5 bases outside the gene matches. Germline lookup yields CDR1 KGHDR and CDR2 SFDVKD. The CDR3: CATSEVTGDGYTF. CDR3 sequence (DNA): TGTGCCACCAGTGAAGTGACAGGGGACGGCTACACCTTC.

This clone has only a few counts. The chain combines TRBV24-1 with TRBJ2-3, with 7 bases lining up with TRBD2. In germline, CDR1 is KGHDR, CDR2 SFDVKD. V lost 5 bases, J lost 2 bases, and 12 bases stayed unmatched. This CDR3 contains 17 residues. The CDR3 DNA is TGTGCCACCAGTGTCCTGGGGGGGACGGGAGCCACAGATACGCAGTATTTT. Residues: CATSVLGGTGATDTQYF.

The genes are TRBV5-6 and TRBJ2-3, with D maybe TRBD1 (6 bases). Looked up from germline, CDR1 is SGHDT and CDR2 is YYEEEE. With 2 bases removed from V and 1 base from J, the gap between germline ends came to 11 bases. This CDR3 is built from 15 residues. The DNA of the CDR3 is TGTGCCAGCAGCTTCTTACGACAGGGCACAGATACGCAGTATTTT. This encodes CASSFLRQGTDTQYF.

The gene calls are TRBV7-2 and TRBJ2-7, with 11 bases fitting TRBD2. Looked up from germline, CDR1 is SGHTA and CDR2 is FQGNSA. This CDR3 contains 14 residues. V was pared by 1 base and J by 6 bases, with 2 bases of the junction left unmatched. CDR3 loop: CASSLGLAGTEQYF. The CDR3 DNA follows: TGTGCCAGCAGCTTAGGACTAGCGGGAACCGAGCAGTACTTC.

In this sample, this clone turned up once. The chain joins TRBV5-1 to TRBJ2-5; TRBD1 matches 8 bases. CDR1 and CDR2 (germline): SGHRS, YFSETQ. V was pared by 9 bases and J by 5 bases, with 9 bases of the junction left unmatched. The CDR3 has 13 amino acids. The CDR3 loop is CATSAGGGETQYF. CDR3 DNA: TGCGCCACCTCGGCAGGGGGCGGGGAGACCCAGTACTTC.

This chain uses TRBV27 with TRBJ1-6; 7 bases line up with TRBD1. In germline, CDR1 is MNHEY, CDR2 SMNVEV (reference sequence). The V gene end was trimmed by 3 bases and the J gene end by 10 bases; junction bases not matched to a gene: 3. CDR3 length: 13 amino acids. CDR3 sequence: CASSFDRDSPLHF. In nucleotides, the CDR3 is TGTGCCAGCAGTTTCGACAGGGACTCACCCCTCCACTTT.

This clone is large within its sample. The chain has TRBV6-5 and TRBJ2-7; D ambiguous. V shed 3 bases and J shed 2 bases, with 5 bases lying between them. The V gene's germline CDR1 is MNHEY and CDR2 SVGAGI. This CDR3 comprises 12 residues. The CDR3 loop reads CASSYDTYEQYF. CDR3 sequence (DNA): TGTGCCAGCAGTTATGACACCTACGAGCAGTACTTC.

This clone was observed a few times. This rearrangement joins TRBV28 to TRBJ1-5, with TRBD1 matching 7 bases. The CDR3 loop spans 17 amino acids. Germline CDR1 reads MDHEN; CDR2 reads SYDVKM. The junction had 16 bases not matched to a gene; V was cut back by 8 bases and J by 3 bases. The CDR3 spells CASGTETDRLYNQPQHF. In DNA, the CDR3 is TGTGCCAGCGGGACTGAAACGGACAGGCTATACAATCAGCCCCAGCATTTT.

The chain recombines TRBV28 with TRBJ1-2; D perhaps matches TRBD1 (5 bases). The length of the CDR3 is 13 residues. Germline V gives CDR1 MDHEN, CDR2 SYDVKM. V was clipped by 0 bases and J by 7 bases, with 9 bases between them. In DNA, the CDR3 is TGTGCCAGCAGTTTATGGGGGCGGAGTGGCTACACCTTC. Translated, it gives CASSLWGRSGYTF.

The chain recombines TRBV5-1 with TRBJ1-3, with D perhaps TRBD1 (5 bases). This CDR3 is 16 amino acids long. Trimming cost V 4 bases and J 6 bases, with 20 bases left between them. Germline values: CDR1 SGHRS, CDR2 YFSETQ. The CDR3 nucleotides are TGCGCCAGCAGCCCGGGGGACCGACAGCTACCAAACACCATATATTTT. Translation gives CASSPGDRQLPNTIYF.

The V call is TRBV9, the J call TRBJ2-3; 8 bases agree with TRBD2. CDR1 and CDR2 (germline): SGDLS, YYNGEE. V lost 3 bases and J lost 0; bases outside the gene matches: 3. This CDR3 contains 15 residues. The CDR3 protein is CASSGSGRSTDTQYF. CDR3 DNA sequence: TGTGCCAGCAGCGGCAGCGGGAGAAGCACAGATACGCAGTATTTT.

The chain combines TRBV3-1 (or the pseudogene TRBV3-2) with TRBJ1-6; 11 bases are shared with TRBD1. The CDR3 consists of 15 residues. Trimming took 4 bases from V and 9 from J; bases not matched to a gene: 5. The germline CDR1 and CDR2 sequences are LGHDT and YNNKEL (reference sequence). For the CDR3, the DNA is TGTGCCAGCAGCCTAGGACAGGGGGCAGGTTCACCCCTCCACTTT. Its translation is CASSLGQGAGSPLHF.